This record concerns one TCR beta chain sequence. Its antigen is still unknown. Assay: immunoSEQ multiplex PCR; the TCRdb copy retains only in-frame clones and omits some. The sample shows about 120,000 clones, around 92% of them seen only once. These data originate in a study of T cell responses to AZD1222 COVID-19 vaccine. Study conclusions and caveats: Two AZD1222 doses significantly raised spike-specific TCR breadth and depth over controls. Regions left unmutated in variants are reportedly the target of nearly half of spike-specific TCRs.

The CDR3 covers 16 residues. The ends lost 4 bases at V and 1 base at J; junction bases unmatched: 3. Germline CDR1 and CDR2: SEHNR and FQNEAQ (reference sequence). J is TRBJ2-5 and V is TRBV7-9; 13 bases match TRBD2. This sequence was found in an adult in good health. Sequenced material: peripheral blood, taken on day 0 of AZD1222 vaccination. The CDR3 loop is CASSSGLAGAQETQYF. The CDR3, as DNA: TGTGCCAGCAGCTCCGGACTAGCGGGGGCCCAAGAGACCCAGTACTTC. Full variable domain (remainder filled in from reference TRBV7-9 and TRBJ2-5): DTGVSQNPRHKITKRGQNVTFRCDPISEHNRLYWYRQTLGQGPEFLTYFQNEAQLEKSRLLSDRFSAERPKGSFSTLEIQRTEQGDSAMYLCASSSGLAGAQETQYFGPGTRLLVL.